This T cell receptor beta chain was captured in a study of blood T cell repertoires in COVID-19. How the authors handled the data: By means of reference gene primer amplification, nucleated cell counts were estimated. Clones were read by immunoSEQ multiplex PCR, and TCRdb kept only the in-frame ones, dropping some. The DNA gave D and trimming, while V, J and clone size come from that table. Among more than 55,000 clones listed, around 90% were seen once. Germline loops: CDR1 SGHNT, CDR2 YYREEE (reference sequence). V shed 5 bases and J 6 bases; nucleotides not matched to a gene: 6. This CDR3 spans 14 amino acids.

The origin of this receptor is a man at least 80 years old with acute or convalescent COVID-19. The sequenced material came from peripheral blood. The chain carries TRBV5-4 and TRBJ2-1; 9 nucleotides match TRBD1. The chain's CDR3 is CASRSDRGSNEQFF. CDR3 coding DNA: TGTGCCAGCAGATCTGACAGGGGGAGCAATGAGCAGTTCTTC.